This TCR beta chain was recorded in a study of tumor-infiltrating lymphocytes in primary liver carcinoma. At the level of the study: Stage T1-T3 N0M0 tumors measured about 4 to 11 cm at most. General study findings and limits: Tumors had a significantly higher top-250-clone fraction than blood (p = 0.039). Tumor region pairs showed greater overlap than either tumor-adjacent or tumor-blood pairs did.

Bulk tissue was left unsorted, and RNA and DNA were co-extracted from 20-30 mg of it. On this clonotype: What it binds is unknown.

Reverse transcription of approximately 500 ng total RNA with a constant-region primer produced TCR beta cDNA. ARM-PCR was slightly modified, and three nested multiplex PCR rounds with it gave rise to the TCR beta libraries. TRBV1-TRBV30 forward primers paired with a C-beta reverse primer drove the first two PCR rounds, roughly 10 cycles each. A single record per CDR3 protein comes from TCRdb applying MiXCR to the multiplex PCR reads. In the table there are 90,000 to 150,000 distinct CDR3 sequences, around 65% of which are singletons. Germline V gene data show CDR1 as SNHLY and CDR2 as FYNNEI. The ends lost 5 bases at V and 8 bases at J; junction bases unmatched: 12. The CDR3 covers 15 residues.

The rearrangement joins TRBV2 to TRBJ2-1, with 7 bases lining up with TRBD2. Sequences were obtained from tumor-adjacent normal liver tissue. This receptor was identified in an older woman with primary liver carcinoma and hepatitis B virus infection. CDR3: CASSLGLSSIYEQFF. CDR3 coding DNA: TGTGCCAGCAGTCTGGGACTATCGTCTATCTATGAGCAGTTCTTC.